Each of the 29 T cell receptor beta chains below was sequenced from the same sample in a study of beta chain features in type 1 diabetes. Study results and limitations: In every one of the four CD4+ subsets, TCRB CDR3s were moderately but significantly shorter in Type 1 diabetes patients.

The entirety of the isolated RNA underwent reverse transcription, so expressed TCRB transcripts were sequenced. TCRdb keeps only in-frame clones here, not all; method: immunoSEQ multiplex PCR. In the table there are about 650,000 clones, 9.5% to 15% of which are singletons. These TCRs are of unknown antigen specificity. What was sequenced was naive CD4+ T cells from blood. These receptors all stem from a man under 40 with type 1 diabetes.

In this sample, this clone turned up a few times. V gene TRBV5-6 combines with J gene TRBJ2-1, with TRBD2 identical over 8 bases. The CDR3 is 17 amino acids. In germline, CDR1 is SGHDT, CDR2 YYEEEE. With V trimmed by 5 bases and J by 8 bases, 18 bases remained unmatched. The CDR3 loop is CASRPRGGPLIHHEQFF. CDR3 bases: TGTGCCAGCAGACCACGGGGGGGCCCTCTGATCCACCATGAGCAGTTCTTC.

This sequence joins TRBV7-9 and TRBJ1-4, with a weak D call TRBD1 (5 bases). Trimming pared 5 bases from V and 8 bases from J, leaving 15 bases between. This CDR3 comprises 14 residues. Germline loops: CDR1 SEHNR, CDR2 FQNEAQ (reference sequence). CDR3 residues: CASSPGGWTEKLFF. The CDR3 DNA reads TGTGCCAGCAGCCCGGGGGGGTGGACGGAAAAACTGTTTTTT.

J is TRBJ2-7 and V is TRBV30; 8 nucleotides agree with TRBD1. CDR3 length equals 13 residues. Germline CDR1 reads GTSNPN; CDR2 reads SVGIG (reference sequence). The trim removed 4 bases at V and 5 bases at J, leaving 7 bases unmatched. The CDR3 coding sequence is TGTGCCTGGACTCGTGGACAGGGCAACGAGCAGTACTTC. It encodes CAWTRGQGNEQYF. Based on the CDR3 plus reference TRBV30 and TRBJ2-7, the full variable domain is SQTIHQWPATLVQPVGSPLSLECTVEGTSNPNLYWYRQAAGRGLQLLFYSVGIGQISSEVPQNLSASRPQDRQFILSSKKLLLSDSGFYLCAWTRGQGNEQYFGPGTRLTVT.

In its sample, this clone was seen a few times. The V gene is TRBV7-9, the J gene TRBJ2-3, with unresolved D. V was cut by 6 bases and J by 0 bases, with 13 bases left in between. The CDR3 runs 15 residues. Germline V CDR1 and CDR2: SEHNR, FQNEAQ (reference sequence). The CDR3 region is CASRTGPISTDTQYF. The CDR3 DNA follows: TGTGCCAGCAGAACCGGGCCCATTAGCACAGATACGCAGTATTTT.

This clone appeared a few times. Here the CDR3 reads CASSSRGTSYEQYF. The CDR3 DNA is TGTGCCAGCAGCTCTAGAGGGACCTCCTACGAGCAGTACTTC. This rearrangement joins TRBV7-9 to TRBJ2-7; D might be TRBD1 or TRBD2, each matching 5 bases. The CDR3 loop spans 14 amino acids. The V gene lost 4 bases and the J gene lost 0 bases, with 10 bases spanning the gap. The germline V gene encodes CDR1 SEHNR and CDR2 FQNEAQ (reference sequence).

This clone was seen a handful of times. The chain has TRBV9 and TRBJ1-1, with 11 nucleotides matching TRBD1. The trim removed 3 bases at V and 7 bases at J, leaving 2 bases unmatched. Germline CDR1 and CDR2: SGDLS and YYNGEE. This CDR3 is built from 13 residues. CDR3 bases: TGTGCCAGCAGCGCTGGGACAGGGGGTGAAGCTTTCTTT. This sequence encodes CASSAGTGGEAFF. Drawing the rest from reference TRBV9 and TRBJ1-1, the complete variable domain is DSGVTQTPKHLITATGQRVTLRCSPRSGDLSVYWYQQSLDQGLQFLIQYYNGEERAKGNILERFSAQQFPDLHSELNLSSLELGDSALYFCASSAGTGGEAFFGQGTRLTVV.

This chain connects TRBV18 to TRBJ2-1; the D call may be TRBD1 or TRBD2 (6 bases each). CDR1 KGHSH and CDR2 LQKENI come from the germline V gene. The CDR3 sequence is 17 residues long. Trimming removed 3 bases at V and 6 bases at J, with 21 bases between. CDR3 sequence reads: CASSPLGETGGTNEQFF. CDR3 DNA: TGTGCCAGCTCACCTCTCGGGGAGACAGGAGGGACCAATGAGCAGTTCTTC.

V and J are TRBV5-8 and TRBJ1-6, with D perhaps TRBD1 (5 bases). The CDR3 loop spans 14 amino acids. Trimming took 4 bases from V and 5 from J, leaving 10 bases between them. The germline V gene has CDR1 SGHTS and CDR2 YDEGEE. For the CDR3, the DNA is TGTGCCAGCAGCGTAGGACATCATAATTCACCCCTCCACTTT. This gives the protein CASSVGHHNSPLHF.

The J gene is TRBJ1-6, the V gene TRBV7-2; D is undetermined. V lost 1 base and J lost 4, with 11 bases in between. The CDR3 has 16 residues. The germline V gene encodes CDR1 SGHTA and CDR2 FQGNSA. The CDR3 region has the DNA TGTGCCAGCAGCTTAGACGAGACGGATTATAATTCACCCCTCCACTTT. Translating it yields CASSLDETDYNSPLHF.

The chain carries TRBV5-1 and TRBJ2-3; D gene unclear. The germline V gene encodes CDR1 SGHRS and CDR2 YFSETQ. The CDR3 has 13 amino acids. Trimming cost V 1 base and J 4 bases, with 7 bases left between them. CDR3 sequence: CASSLLYSDTQYF. CDR3 bases: TGCGCCAGCAGCTTGCTGTACTCAGATACGCAGTATTTT. The full variable domain, in which reference TRBV5-1 and TRBJ2-3 provide the parts outside the CDR3, is KAGVTQTPRYLIKTRGQQVTLSCSPISGHRSVSWYQQTPGQGLQFLFEYFSETQRNKGNFPGRFSGRQFSNSRSEMNVSTLELGDSALYLCASSLLYSDTQYFGPGTRLTVL.

This clone was detected a few times. This rearrangement joins TRBV7-9 to TRBJ1-6; the D gene is possibly TRBD1 (5 bases). The germline V and J ends were trimmed by 0 bases and 5 bases, with 11 bases remaining between them. There are 16 residues in the CDR3. Germline V gene lookup returns CDR1 SEHNR and CDR2 FQNEAQ (reference sequence). The DNA for the CDR3 is TGTGCCAGCAGCTTAGCACCTCAGGGTAATAATTCACCCCTCCACTTT. Translation gives CASSLAPQGNNSPLHF.

Here the CDR3 reads CASSYGADQPQHF. CDR3 DNA sequence: TGTGCCAGCAGCTACGGAGCGGATCAGCCCCAGCATTTT. J is TRBJ1-5 and V is TRBV5-6, with D unclear. Between the trimmed V and J ends, which lost 3 bases and 5 bases, there was a span of 9 bases. The CDR3 runs 13 residues. CDR1 is SGHDT, CDR2 YYEEEE, per germline.

The rearrangement uses TRBV11-2 and TRBJ2-4; D unresolved. From germline, CDR1 is SGHAT and CDR2 FQNNGV. CDR3 length: 16 residues. The V gene lost 1 base and the J gene lost 6 bases, with 16 bases spanning the gap. The CDR3 loop reads CASSLGPPSPGNIQYF. The CDR3 DNA reads TGTGCCAGCAGCTTAGGCCCTCCCTCCCCAGGAAACATTCAGTACTTC.

This rearrangement joins TRBV23-1 to TRBJ1-4, with a tentative D call TRBD1 (6 bases). TRBV23-1 belongs to the ORF category, with a function that is uncertain. The CDR3 covers 19 residues. The ends were cut back, 3 bases at V and 0 bases at J, with 20 bases in the middle. The DNA of the CDR3 is TGCGCCAGCAGTCACCCGGGGGCGTGGGGGTCAGCAACTAATGAAAAACTGTTTTTT. It is translated as CASSHPGAWGSATNEKLFF.

This clone was counted a few times. J is TRBJ1-2 and V is TRBV6-1; possible D gene TRBD1, 5 bases. Per the germline V gene, CDR1 is MNHNS and CDR2 is SASEGT. The CDR3 loop spans 13 amino acids. The ends were cut back, 3 bases at V and 5 bases at J, with 10 bases in the middle. CDR3 sequence reads: CASSDAGLYGYTF. DNA of the CDR3: TGTGCCAGCAGTGACGCAGGGTTATATGGCTACACCTTC.

This sequence joins TRBV19 and TRBJ1-5; D is unresolved. From germline, CDR1 is LNHDA and CDR2 SQIVND (reference sequence). Deletions cut 6 bases from V and 6 bases from J, with 12 bases between. CDR3 length: 13 residues. The CDR3: CASRPSLGQPQHF. The CDR3, as DNA: TGTGCCAGTAGGCCCAGTCTAGGTCAGCCCCAGCATTTT.

This clone was detected many times. The J gene is TRBJ2-1, the V gene TRBV11-2; no clear D. Germline loops: CDR1 SGHAT, CDR2 FQNNGV. CDR3 length: 14 amino acids. The V gene lost 3 bases and the J gene lost 0 bases, with 6 bases spanning the gap. This CDR3 is CASSFRSSYNEQFF. CDR3 nucleotides: TGTGCCAGCAGCTTCCGTAGCTCCTACAATGAGCAGTTCTTC.

The V and J genes are TRBV6-1 and TRBJ2-7; D unresolved. Germline loops: CDR1 MNHNS, CDR2 SASEGT. The CDR3 covers 13 residues. V was pared by 1 base and J by 11 bases, with 15 bases between. Here the CDR3 reads CASSEEDGRREYF. The CDR3 nucleotides read TGTGCCAGCAGTGAAGAGGACGGTCGAAGGGAGTACTTC.

The J gene is TRBJ1-4, the V gene TRBV28; 9 bases line up with TRBD1. The CDR3 consists of 14 residues. Trimming removed 6 bases from V and 7 bases from J; junction bases left unmatched: 6. Germline V lookup: CDR1 MDHEN, CDR2 SYDVKM. The CDR3 sequence is CASSAGQGFEKLFF. CDR3 in DNA: TGTGCCAGCAGCGCCGGACAGGGGTTTGAAAAACTGTTTTTT.

This rearrangement joins TRBV7-4 to TRBJ1-4; maybe TRBD1 (6 bases). V was clipped by 5 bases and J by 10 bases, with 11 bases between them. Germline CDR1 SGHVT, CDR2 SQSDAQ. The CDR3 loop spans 12 amino acids. The CDR3 reads CASSPGHLKLFF. In nucleotides, the CDR3 is TGTGCCAGCAGCCCGGGACACCTAAAACTGTTTTTT. Complete variable domain (other parts from reference TRBV7-4 and TRBJ1-4): GAGVSQSPRYKVAKRGRDVALRCDSISGHVTLYWYRQTLGQGSEVLTYSQSDAQRDKSGRPSGRFSAERPERSVSTLKIQRTEQGDSAVYLCASSPGHLKLFFGSGTQLSVL.

This clone was observed a few times. The rearrangement joins TRBV9 to TRBJ1-5, with no clear D. V lost 1 base and J lost 1, with 3 bases in between. There are 13 residues in the CDR3. Per germline, CDR1 SGDLS and CDR2 YYNGEE. CDR3 sequence: CASSVSSNQPQHF. CDR3 coding DNA: TGTGCCAGCAGCGTATCAAGCAATCAGCCCCAGCATTTT.

This clone has a handful of counts. This chain uses TRBV4-3 with TRBJ2-5; TRBD1 or TRBD2 may be the D gene (5 bases each). The V end lost 0 bases, the J end lost 4 bases, and 12 bases lay between the germline ends. Looked up from germline, CDR1 is LGHNA and CDR2 is YSLEER. This CDR3 comprises 15 residues. The CDR3 loop reads CASSQDQMRGETQYF. Here the CDR3 DNA reads TGCGCCAGCAGCCAAGATCAGATGAGGGGAGAGACCCAGTACTTC.

In this sample, this clone turned up a few times. The chain employs TRBV19 and TRBJ2-3, with D possibly matching TRBD1 (5 bases). The CDR3 loop spans 16 amino acids. CDR1 is LNHDA, CDR2 SQIVND, per germline (reference sequence). V lost 7 bases and J 0 bases, leaving 17 bases between the germline ends. CDR3 protein: CASNRMGLGSTDTQYF. CDR3 coding DNA: TGTGCCAGTAACAGGATGGGGCTAGGAAGCACAGATACGCAGTATTTT.

V usage is TRBV5-1 and J usage is TRBJ2-7, with TRBD1 identical over 8 bases. Trimming took 5 bases from V and 1 from J; bases not matched to a gene: 14. Germline V lookup: CDR1 SGHRS, CDR2 YFSETQ. This CDR3 contains 17 residues. The CDR3 DNA follows: TGCGCCAGCAGGATCTCCTTGGGACAGGCCCTATCCTACGAGCAGTACTTC. This codes for CASRISLGQALSYEQYF.

This clone was observed a few times. The V call is TRBV19, the J call TRBJ1-6, with a weak D call TRBD1 (5 bases). The germline V gene encodes CDR1 LNHDA and CDR2 SQIVND (reference sequence). V was pared by 2 bases and J by 8 bases, with 10 bases between. This CDR3 has 14 residues. In DNA form, the CDR3 reads TGTGCCAGTAGTATAAGGGACGGAGATTCACCCCTCCACTTT. Translation gives CASSIRDGDSPLHF.

The rearrangement uses TRBV6-1 and TRBJ2-3; tentative D call: TRBD1 (5 bases). CDR1 is MNHNS and CDR2 is SASEGT in the germline V gene. CDR3 length: 14 residues. The germline V and J ends were trimmed by 2 bases and 2 bases, with 8 bases remaining between them. CDR3 in DNA: TGTGCCAGCAGTGAACAGGGTTTCACAGATACGCAGTATTTT. Its protein is CASSEQGFTDTQYF.

V and J are TRBV6-6 and TRBJ1-1; D is possibly TRBD1 (6 bases). Germline CDR1 is MNHNY and CDR2 is SVGAGI (reference sequence). V was trimmed by 5 bases and J by 6 bases, leaving 22 bases between them. The CDR3 is 16 residues long. The CDR3, as DNA: TGTGCCAGCAGTACCCGCAAGACAGGTGACAGTGCTGAAGCTTTCTTT. Amino acids: CASSTRKTGDSAEAFF.

This chain joins TRBV7-2 and TRBJ2-5; 10 nucleotides match TRBD2. Trimming removed 2 bases from V and 4 bases from J; junction bases left unmatched: 7. This CDR3 contains 16 residues. CDR1 is SGHTA and CDR2 is FQGNSA in the germline V gene. CDR3 residues: CASSLPSGGQGETQYF. The CDR3 DNA sequence: TGTGCCAGCAGCTTACCTAGCGGGGGCCAGGGAGAGACCCAGTACTTC.

The J gene is TRBJ2-7, the V gene TRBV19; maybe TRBD2 (5 bases). Germline V CDR1 and CDR2: LNHDA, SQIVND (reference sequence). The CDR3 totals 15 residues. The V and J ends lost 5 bases and 3 bases respectively, with 17 bases between them. DNA of the CDR3: TGTGCCAGTAGTGCGGGTTATGTTGGGAGCTACGAGCAGTACTTC. Translation gives CASSAGYVGSYEQYF.